These T cell receptor beta chains were read from a single sample in a study of T cell responses to AZD1222 COVID-19 vaccine. The method was immunoSEQ multiplex PCR; TCRdb's version includes in-frame clones alone and lacks a portion of them. The profile shows about 150,000 clones, 85% to 90% of them singletons. The starting material was peripheral blood, obtained 28 days after the second AZD1222 dose. The receptor set was obtained from an adult who received the AZD1222 COVID-19 vaccine. Both conserved end residues are part of each CDR3. D genes are given only for firm matches. Only part of the rows carry a size: once, few, many, or a class if the clone is expanded.

V gene	clone size	J gene	D gene	CDR3 DNA	CDR3 protein
TRBV3-1/TRBV3-2	-	TRBJ2-1	-	TGTGCCAGCAGTGGAAAGGGACTCCAGTTCTTC	CASSGKGLQFF
TRBV5-1	-	TRBJ2-1	TRBD2	TGCGCCAGCAGCTTGGTGGGGGGAGGGCCCAAGAGGAACAATGAGCAGTTCTTC	CASSLVGGGPKRNNEQFF
TRBV5-4	-	TRBJ2-7	-	TGTGCCAGCAGCTTGGGAATCTCGCCAAGGGACGAGCAGTACTTC	CASSLGISPRDEQYF
TRBV6-5	-	TRBJ2-7	TRBD1	TGTGCCAGCAGCCTGGGACAGATCTCCTACGAGCAGTACTTC	CASSLGQISYEQYF
TRBV19	-	TRBJ2-2	TRBD2	TGTGCCAGTACTGTGCGGGAGGGCACCGGGGAGCTGTTTTTT	CASTVREGTGELFF
TRBV15	-	TRBJ2-7	TRBD2	TGTGCCACCAGCCCTGAGAGACTAGCCATCTACGAGCAGTACTTC	CATSPERLAIYEQYF
TRBV9	-	TRBJ2-1	-	TGTGCCAGCAGCGTAGCTGTCCGCGGGATAGGGGATGATGAGCAGTTCTTC	CASSVAVRGIGDDEQFF
TRBV30	-	TRBJ1-1	-	TGTGCCTGGAGTGCCCCAGACGGTGAAGCTTTCTTT	CAWSAPDGEAFF
TRBV6-1	-	TRBJ1-5	-	TGTGCCAGCAGTGATATCATCTCTAGCAATCAGCCCCAGCATTTT	CASSDIISSNQPQHF
TRBV7-3	-	TRBJ1-1	TRBD1	TGTGCCAGCAGCTTAGGGACAGCGAACACTGAAGCTTTCTTT	CASSLGTANTEAFF
TRBV7-6	-	TRBJ2-1	TRBD2	TGTGCCAGCAGCATAGTAGCGACTAGCGGGTTACTTAGCTCCTACAATGAGCAGTTCTTC	CASSIVATSGLLSSYNEQFF
TRBV4-2	-	TRBJ2-2	TRBD2	TGTGCCAGCAGCCAAAACGGACTAGCGGGAGGTGCCGGGGAGCTGTTTTTT	CASSQNGLAGGAGELFF
TRBV28	-	TRBJ2-4	-	TGTGCCAGCAGTCTCAGGGGAGCCAAAAACATTCAGTACTTC	CASSLRGAKNIQYF
TRBV28	few	TRBJ1-1	-	TGTGCCAGCCGGCCCCCGGTGAACACTGAAGCTTTCTTT	CASRPPVNTEAFF
TRBV7-8	-	TRBJ2-1	-	TGTGCCAGCAGCTTAGCGCGGGCGGACTACGGGAACAATGAGCAGTTCTTC	CASSLARADYGNNEQFF
TRBV28	-	TRBJ1-4	-	TGTGCCAGCAGTCAGGGGCGGTCGGAAAAACTGTTTTTT	CASSQGRSEKLFF
TRBV28	once	TRBJ1-4	TRBD1	TGTGCCAGCAGTCGAGGGACAGGGGCCTCTGAAAAACTGTTTTTT	CASSRGTGASEKLFF
TRBV6-5	-	TRBJ2-1	TRBD2	TGTGCCAGCAGTTCGGGACTAGCGGGTCAAAACAATGAGCAGTTCTTC	CASSSGLAGQNNEQFF
TRBV5-8	-	TRBJ1-5	-	TGTGCCAGCAGTTTCGTGACAAGTTATAGCAATCAGCCCCAGCATTTT	CASSFVTSYSNQPQHF
TRBV19	-	TRBJ1-4	-	TGTGCCAGTACCCCTGGGGGAGGAGGTGAAAAACTGTTTTTT	CASTPGGGGEKLFF
TRBV5-1	-	TRBJ1-1	-	TGCGCCAGCAGCTCGACGAGTAACACTGAAGCTTTCTTT	CASSSTSNTEAFF
TRBV7-9	once	TRBJ1-2	-	TGTGCCAGCAGCTCGACTCTGGCAGGAGGCTACACCTTC	CASSSTLAGGYTF
TRBV9	-	TRBJ2-3	-	TGTGCCAGCAGCGTAGCTCCGGGGGCGGGTACGCAGTATTTT	CASSVAPGAGTQYF
TRBV7-9	-	TRBJ2-1	-	TGTGCCAGCAGGTCCTACAATGAGCAGTTCTTC	CASRSYNEQFF
TRBV19	few	TRBJ1-1	TRBD1	TGTGCCAGTAACAGCCCCCGGGACAGGGACACTGAAGCTTTCTTT	CASNSPRDRDTEAFF
TRBV6-1	-	TRBJ2-3	TRBD2	TGTGCCAGCAGTGATCAAGCGGGGGGCACAGATACGCAGTATTTT	CASSDQAGGTDTQYF
TRBV6-5	-	TRBJ1-1	-	TGTGCCAGCAGTTACGACCTTGGGGGGAAGGCTGAAGCTTTCTTT	CASSYDLGGKAEAFF
TRBV2	-	TRBJ1-6	-	TGTGCCAGGAGCACAGGGCCGTATAATTCACCCCTCCACTTT	CARSTGPYNSPLHF
TRBV5-1	-	TRBJ1-3	-	TGCGCCAGCAGCCCGGCACCAGGGGCTGGAAACACCATATATTTT	CASSPAPGAGNTIYF
TRBV5-1	-	TRBJ1-3	-	TGCGCCAGCAGCTTGGTTGGGAGCGACTCTGGAAACACCATATATTTT	CASSLVGSDSGNTIYF